The clone carrying this T cell receptor beta chain came up many times. Trimming took 2 bases from V and 5 from J, leaving 12 bases between them. The CDR3 has 14 amino acids. The sample is drawn from a study of identical twins. Unique molecular identifiers were present on the cDNA, which also gained a universal primer site by template switching. TCRdb independently ran MiXCR on the 5' RACE reads; one entry per CDR3 protein. The repertoire includes about 150,000 distinct CDR3 sequences, around 3.4% of them detected once, and around 8% sits in the top ten. This chain connects TRBV23-1 to TRBJ2-5; unclear D gene. TRBV23-1 is sorted into the ORF group, with uncertain function. The sequence derives from a man aged 18 to 30 in good health. Input material: memory T cells sorted from blood. CDR3 sequence reads: CASSQELLEETQYF. The CDR3 coding sequence is TGCGCCAGCAGTCAAGAACTCCTGGAGGAGACCCAGTACTTC.